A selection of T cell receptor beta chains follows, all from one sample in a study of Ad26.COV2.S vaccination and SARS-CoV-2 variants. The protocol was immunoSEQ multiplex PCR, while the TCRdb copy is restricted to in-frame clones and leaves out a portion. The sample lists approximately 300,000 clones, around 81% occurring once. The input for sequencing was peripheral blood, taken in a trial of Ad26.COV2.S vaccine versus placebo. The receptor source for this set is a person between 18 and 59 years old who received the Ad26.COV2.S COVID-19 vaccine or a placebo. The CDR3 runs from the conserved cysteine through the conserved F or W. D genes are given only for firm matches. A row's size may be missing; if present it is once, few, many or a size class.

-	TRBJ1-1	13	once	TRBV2	TGTGCCAGCAGTGAATCACCGAAAAGTGAAGCTTTCTTT	CASSESPKSEAFF
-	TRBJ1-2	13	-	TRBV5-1	TGCGCCAGCAGCTTGCAGACTAACTATGGCTACACCTTC	CASSLQTNYGYTF
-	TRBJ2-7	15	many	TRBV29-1	TGCAGCGTGGAGGAGGGACACCGTACTTACTACGAGCAGTACTTC	CSVEEGHRTYYEQYF
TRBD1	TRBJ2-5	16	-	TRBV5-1	TGCGCCAGCAGCTACACAGGGGTGGTTTTCCGTGAGACCCAGTACTTC	CASSYTGVVFRETQYF
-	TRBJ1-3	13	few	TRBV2	TGTGCCAGTCTGAAGGACAGTGGAAACACCATATATTTT	CASLKDSGNTIYF
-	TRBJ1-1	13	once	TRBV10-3	TGTGCCATCAGTGGGAGAGGGACTGTGGAAGCTTTCTTT	CAISGRGTVEAFF
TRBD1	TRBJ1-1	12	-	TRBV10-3	TGTGCCATGTCAGGGGGACGGACTGAAGCTTTCTTT	CAMSGGRTEAFF
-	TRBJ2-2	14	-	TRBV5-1	TGCGCCAGCAGCTTGGTACAGAACACCGGGGAGCTGTTTTTT	CASSLVQNTGELFF
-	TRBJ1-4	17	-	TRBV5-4	TGTGCCAGCAGCTTGGGACATCCGAAAAATCAGAAGGAAAAACTGTTTTTT	CASSLGHPKNQKEKLFF
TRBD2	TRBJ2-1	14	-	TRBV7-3	TGTGCCAGCAGCTCCGGACTAGCGCGCAATGAGCAGTTCTTC	CASSSGLARNEQFF
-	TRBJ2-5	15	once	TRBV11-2	TGTGCCAGCAGCTTAGCGGGGAGCTTCCAAGAGACCCAGTACTTC	CASSLAGSFQETQYF
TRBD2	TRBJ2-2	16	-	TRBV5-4	TGTGCCAGCAGCCGTAGGACTAGCGGTTACACCGGGGAGCTGTTTTTT	CASSRRTSGYTGELFF
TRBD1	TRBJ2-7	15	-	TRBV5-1	TGCGCCAGCAGCTGGGGGGACAGGGGGCCCGACGAGCAGTACTTC	CASSWGDRGPDEQYF
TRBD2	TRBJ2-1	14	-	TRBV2	TGTGCCAGCAGGGGACTAGCGGATTACAATGAGCAGTTCTTC	CASRGLADYNEQFF
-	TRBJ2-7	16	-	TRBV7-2	TGTGCCAGCAGCCTAATAGGGCTTCAAGACTCCTACGAGCAGTACTTC	CASSLIGLQDSYEQYF
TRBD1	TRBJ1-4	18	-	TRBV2	TGTGCCAGCAGTGGGGACAGGGAAGGCACTTTGTCGGAGGAAAAACTGTTTTTT	CASSGDREGTLSEEKLFF
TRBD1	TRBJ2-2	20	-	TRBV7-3	TGTGCCAGCAGCTTACTCCCACCGGACAGGCCGCAAGCGAACACCGGGGAGCTGTTTTTT	CASSLLPPDRPQANTGELFF
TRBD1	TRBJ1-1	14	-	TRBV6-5	TGTGCCAGCAGGCCGGACAGGGGAAGCACTGAAGCTTTCTTT	CASRPDRGSTEAFF
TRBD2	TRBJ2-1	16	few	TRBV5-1	TGCGCCAGCAGCCCCCCTAGCGGGGGGTCCTACAATGAGCAGTTCTTC	CASSPPSGGSYNEQFF